These 7 T cell receptor beta chains share one sample of origin, sequenced in a study of CD8+CD57+ T cells in acquired aplastic anemia. TCR beta VDJ combinations and CDR3 sequences were profiled from genomic DNA. MiXCR was run by TCRdb on the reads, yielding one entry per CDR3 protein. The data show about 180,000 distinct CDR3 sequences, just over 45% seen once. Sequencing was carried out using sorted CD4+, CD8+, or CD8+CD57+ T cells (not recorded which) from PBMCs. The receptors shown here come from a human donor in good health.

At least ten counts were recorded for this clonotype. This sequence joins TRBV20-1 and TRBJ1-3; tentatively, D is TRBD1 (6 bases). The CDR3 extends over 16 amino acids. Trimming stripped 0 bases from V and 0 bases from J, with 12 bases between. From germline, CDR1 is DFQATT and CDR2 SNEGSKA (reference sequence). Here the CDR3 reads CSARDPGAGSGNTIYF. The CDR3 coding sequence is TGCAGTGCTAGAGATCCGGGGGCAGGCTCTGGAAACACCATATATTTT.

On this clonotype: The germline gene is not matched at one end of the junction; a read error may be the cause. The J gene is TRBJ2-5, the V gene TRBV5-1; TRBD1 matches at 10 bases. The CDR3 contains 16 residues. Per the germline V gene, CDR1 is SGHRS and CDR2 is YFSETQ. The CDR3 sequence is CASSLAGQGSLEAQYF. The CDR3 nucleotides read TGCGCCAGCAGCTTAGCGGGACAGGGGAGTCTAGAGGCCCAGTACTTC.

There are many counts of this clonotype. The chain recombines TRBV19 with TRBJ1-5; D perhaps matches TRBD1 (5 bases). V was clipped by 1 base and J by 0 bases, with 13 bases between them. Germline-derived CDR1 and CDR2 are LNHDA and SQIVND (reference sequence). This CDR3 region has 17 residues. The CDR3 DNA sequence: TGTGCCAGTAGTATAGGCGGCGGGGGATATAGCAATCAGCCCCAGCATTTT. The encoded protein is CASSIGGGGYSNQPQHF. The full variable domain, completed using reference TRBV19 and TRBJ1-5, is DGGITQSPKYLFRKEGQNVTLSCEQNLNHDAMYWYRQDPGQGLRLIYYSQIVNDFQKGDIAEGYSVSREKKESFPLTVTSAQKNPTAFYLCASSIGGGGYSNQPQHFGDGTRLSIL.

This clonotype occurred many times. This sequence joins TRBV7-6 and TRBJ2-7; possibly TRBD1 for D (5 bases). Trimming removed 1 base at V and 4 bases at J, with 20 bases between. Germline assignment: CDR1 SGHVS and CDR2 FNYEAQ. This CDR3 has 17 amino acids. In nucleotides, the CDR3 is TGTGCCAGCAGCTTAGAGCCCTCAGGGCCCAATCGGTACGAGCAGTACTTC. It translates to CASSLEPSGPNRYEQYF.

This clonotype was counted many times. The V gene is TRBV19, the J gene TRBJ1-2; the D is unclear. The CDR3 has 15 amino acids. Trimming took off 6 bases at V and 7 bases at J, with 21 bases between the two ends. Germline loops: CDR1 LNHDA, CDR2 SQIVND (reference sequence). The CDR3: CASRPSPGLGAGYTF. The CDR3 nucleotides read TGTGCCAGTAGACCCTCGCCGGGCTTAGGAGCTGGCTACACCTTC.

This clonotype was observed at least ten times. This chain connects TRBV2 to TRBJ2-3, with D unclear. Trimming pared 3 bases from V and 2 bases from J, leaving 3 bases between. Germline V gene lookup returns CDR1 SNHLY and CDR2 FYNNEI. The CDR3 totals 12 residues. The CDR3 DNA is TGTGCCAGCAGTGATCCCACAGATACGCAGTATTTT. It codes for CASSDPTDTQYF.

The chain combines TRBV2 with TRBJ2-3; possibly TRBD2 for D (6 bases). This CDR3 spans 10 amino acids. The V end was cut by 6 bases, the J end by 11 bases, with 9 bases between. Germline CDR1 reads SNHLY; CDR2 reads FYNNEI. CDR3 nucleotides: TGTGCCAGCAGCGGCGGGATGCAGTATTTT. Its translation: CASSGGMQYF.